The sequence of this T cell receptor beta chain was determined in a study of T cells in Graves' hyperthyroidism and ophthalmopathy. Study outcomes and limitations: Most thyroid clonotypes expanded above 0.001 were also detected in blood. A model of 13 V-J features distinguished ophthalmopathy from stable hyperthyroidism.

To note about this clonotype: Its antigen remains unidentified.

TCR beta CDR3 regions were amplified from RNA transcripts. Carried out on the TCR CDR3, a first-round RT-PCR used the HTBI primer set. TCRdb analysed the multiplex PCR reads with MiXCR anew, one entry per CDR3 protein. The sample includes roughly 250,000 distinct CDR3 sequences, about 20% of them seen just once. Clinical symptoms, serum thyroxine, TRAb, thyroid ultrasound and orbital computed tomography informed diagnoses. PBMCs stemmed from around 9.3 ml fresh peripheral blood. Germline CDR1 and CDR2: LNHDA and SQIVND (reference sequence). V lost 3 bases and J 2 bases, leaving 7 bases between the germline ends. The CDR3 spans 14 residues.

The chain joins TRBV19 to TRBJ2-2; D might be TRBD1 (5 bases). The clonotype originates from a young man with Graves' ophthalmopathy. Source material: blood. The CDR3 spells CASSMDINTGELFF. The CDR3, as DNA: TGTGCCAGTAGTATGGACATCAACACCGGGGAGCTGTTTTTT. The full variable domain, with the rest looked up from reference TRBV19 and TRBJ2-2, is DGGITQSPKYLFRKEGQNVTLSCEQNLNHDAMYWYRQDPGQGLRLIYYSQIVNDFQKGDIAEGYSVSREKKESFPLTVTSAQKNPTAFYLCASSMDINTGELFFGEGSRLTVL.